Listed below are T cell receptor beta chains from one sample, sequenced in a study of T cell responses to AZD1222 COVID-19 vaccine. Using immunoSEQ multiplex PCR, the repertoire was profiled, and TCRdb retains in-frame clones only, with some absent. The sample comprises 200,000 to 250,000 clones, roughly 94% of which are singletons, and around 1.7% rests with the top ten. Sample: peripheral blood, taken 28 days after the second dose of the MenACWY control vaccine. These receptors were obtained from an adult who received the MenACWY meningococcal vaccine as a control. Each CDR3 is given with its conserved first and last residue. Each record gives: J gene, V gene, clone size, D gene, CDR3 DNA, CDR3 protein. D genes are given only for firm matches. A row's size may be missing; if present it is once, few, many or a size class.

j_gene: TRBJ1-1; v_gene: TRBV4-1; abundance: NA; d_gene: NA; CDR3nt: TGCGCCAGCAGCTCCCAGTCGGACATCCGTGAAGCTTTCTTT; CDR3aa: CASSSQSDIREAFF
j_gene: TRBJ1-1; v_gene: TRBV15; abundance: NA; d_gene: NA; CDR3nt: TGTGCCACCAGCTGGGGACAAAAGAACACTGAAGCTTTCTTT; CDR3aa: CATSWGQKNTEAFF
j_gene: TRBJ1-1; v_gene: TRBV5-1; abundance: NA; d_gene: NA; CDR3nt: TGCGCCAGCAGCTTAACCCCGGGTTTGAGCACTGAAGCTTTCTTT; CDR3aa: CASSLTPGLSTEAFF
j_gene: TRBJ2-5; v_gene: TRBV18; abundance: once; d_gene: NA; CDR3nt: TGTGCCAGCTCACCACCTTCGCCTCAAGAGACCCAGTACTTC; CDR3aa: CASSPPSPQETQYF
j_gene: TRBJ2-3; v_gene: TRBV6-2/TRBV6-3; abundance: NA; d_gene: NA; CDR3nt: TGTGCCAGCAGTTGGGACAGCACAGATACGCAGTATTTT; CDR3aa: CASSWDSTDTQYF
j_gene: TRBJ1-5; v_gene: TRBV4-1; abundance: NA; d_gene: NA; CDR3nt: TGCGCCAGCAGCCAAGATCGCGGATTTGATCAGCCCCAGCATTTT; CDR3aa: CASSQDRGFDQPQHF
j_gene: TRBJ1-1; v_gene: TRBV28; abundance: NA; d_gene: NA; CDR3nt: TGTGCCAGCAGCTTGGACCGGGAGGGGGCTTTCTTT; CDR3aa: CASSLDREGAFF
j_gene: TRBJ2-5; v_gene: TRBV29-1; abundance: NA; d_gene: TRBD1; CDR3nt: TGCAGCGTTGAAGCGGGACAGGTCCAAGAGACCCAGTACTTC; CDR3aa: CSVEAGQVQETQYF
j_gene: TRBJ1-5; v_gene: TRBV28; abundance: NA; d_gene: NA; CDR3nt: TGTGCCAGCAGTTTAGCGGGGGGGCCGGCCGGCAATCAGCCCCAGCATTTT; CDR3aa: CASSLAGGPAGNQPQHF
j_gene: TRBJ2-1; v_gene: TRBV20-1; abundance: NA; d_gene: NA; CDR3nt: TGCAGTGCTAGAGAGGACAATGAGCAGTTCTTC; CDR3aa: CSAREDNEQFF
j_gene: TRBJ2-2; v_gene: TRBV6-2/TRBV6-3; abundance: NA; d_gene: TRBD1; CDR3nt: TGTGCCAGCAGTCAAGGACAGGGTAGGACCGGGGAGCTGTTTTTT; CDR3aa: CASSQGQGRTGELFF
j_gene: TRBJ1-3; v_gene: TRBV12-3/TRBV12-4; abundance: NA; d_gene: NA; CDR3nt: TGTGCCAGCAGTTTCGACAGGGGAAACACCATATATTTT; CDR3aa: CASSFDRGNTIYF
j_gene: TRBJ1-3; v_gene: TRBV5-4; abundance: NA; d_gene: NA; CDR3nt: TGTGCCAGCAGCCCAACAGGGTCGTCTGGAAACACCATATATTTT; CDR3aa: CASSPTGSSGNTIYF
j_gene: TRBJ2-2; v_gene: TRBV9; abundance: NA; d_gene: NA; CDR3nt: TGTGCCAGCAGCCCCCAGTCGCACCCGGGCACCGGGGAGCTGTTTTTT; CDR3aa: CASSPQSHPGTGELFF
j_gene: TRBJ1-1; v_gene: TRBV4-2; abundance: NA; d_gene: NA; CDR3nt: TGTGCCAGCAGCCAAAACACTGAAGCTTTCTTT; CDR3aa: CASSQNTEAFF
j_gene: TRBJ2-7; v_gene: TRBV7-2; abundance: NA; d_gene: NA; CDR3nt: TGTGCCAGCAGCTCCTCAGGACAGACCTACGAGCAGTACTTC; CDR3aa: CASSSSGQTYEQYF
j_gene: TRBJ2-1; v_gene: TRBV7-2; abundance: NA; d_gene: NA; CDR3nt: TGTGCCAGCAGCCCACCGGGCAATGAGCAGTTCTTC; CDR3aa: CASSPPGNEQFF
j_gene: TRBJ1-5; v_gene: TRBV5-8; abundance: NA; d_gene: NA; CDR3nt: TGTGCCAGCAGCTTCGGGACCCCCGGTCAGCCCCAGCATTTT; CDR3aa: CASSFGTPGQPQHF
j_gene: TRBJ2-1; v_gene: TRBV2; abundance: NA; d_gene: NA; CDR3nt: TGTGCCAGCATCGGGGGCAGGGACCCCCTCGGGCAGTTCTTC; CDR3aa: CASIGGRDPLGQFF
j_gene: TRBJ2-1; v_gene: TRBV7-9; abundance: NA; d_gene: TRBD2; CDR3nt: TGTGCCAGCAGCCCGCGGGGACTAGCGGACAATGAGCAGTTCTTC; CDR3aa: CASSPRGLADNEQFF
j_gene: TRBJ2-2; v_gene: TRBV29-1; abundance: once; d_gene: TRBD1; CDR3nt: TGCAGCGTTGAGGAACAGGGGGCCGGGGAGCTGTTTTTT; CDR3aa: CSVEEQGAGELFF
j_gene: TRBJ1-5; v_gene: TRBV27; abundance: NA; d_gene: NA; CDR3nt: TGTGCCAGCAGTTTCGGGGGGAATCAGCCCCAGCATTTT; CDR3aa: CASSFGGNQPQHF
j_gene: TRBJ2-7; v_gene: TRBV3-1/TRBV3-2; abundance: NA; d_gene: NA; CDR3nt: TGTGCCAGCAGCCAAGGGCAGCTGACCTACGAGCAGTACTTC; CDR3aa: CASSQGQLTYEQYF
j_gene: TRBJ1-2; v_gene: TRBV7-8; abundance: few; d_gene: TRBD1; CDR3nt: TGTGCCAGCAGCTCGACAGGGGGCAACTATGGCTACACCTTC; CDR3aa: CASSSTGGNYGYTF
j_gene: TRBJ2-7; v_gene: TRBV19; abundance: NA; d_gene: NA; CDR3nt: TGTGCCAGTAGTATTATACCGGCTCGGGAGCAGTACTTC; CDR3aa: CASSIIPAREQYF
j_gene: TRBJ2-7; v_gene: TRBV28; abundance: NA; d_gene: NA; CDR3nt: TGTGCCAGCAGTTTACTTCCGACAGAATCCTACGAGCAGTACTTC; CDR3aa: CASSLLPTESYEQYF
j_gene: TRBJ1-2; v_gene: TRBV29-1; abundance: NA; d_gene: TRBD1; CDR3nt: TGCAGCGTCCCGACAGGGCTGGGCTACACCTTC; CDR3aa: CSVPTGLGYTF
j_gene: TRBJ2-3; v_gene: TRBV24-1; abundance: NA; d_gene: TRBD1; CDR3nt: TGTGCCACCAGTGATTGGCCCGGGACAGGTGCTGGGGAAAGCACAGATACGCAGTATTTT; CDR3aa: CATSDWPGTGAGESTDTQYF
j_gene: TRBJ1-2; v_gene: TRBV29-1; abundance: NA; d_gene: NA; CDR3nt: TGCAGCGTTGATGCACTGACAGGAAACTATGGCTACACCTTC; CDR3aa: CSVDALTGNYGYTF
j_gene: TRBJ1-2; v_gene: TRBV5-1; abundance: few; d_gene: NA; CDR3nt: TGCGCCAGCAGCTTGGGGGGGACTAACTATGGCTACACCTTC; CDR3aa: CASSLGGTNYGYTF
j_gene: TRBJ1-2; v_gene: TRBV5-1; abundance: few; d_gene: NA; CDR3nt: TGCGCCAGCAGCTTGGTCGAGGGGGACTATGGCTACACCTTC; CDR3aa: CASSLVEGDYGYTF
j_gene: TRBJ1-4; v_gene: TRBV7-9; abundance: NA; d_gene: TRBD1; CDR3nt: TGTGCCAGCAGCTTTAATAGACAGGGTTATGAAAAACTGTTTTTT; CDR3aa: CASSFNRQGYEKLFF
j_gene: TRBJ1-5; v_gene: TRBV27; abundance: NA; d_gene: TRBD1; CDR3nt: TGTGCCAGCAGTTTAGTTTCAGGGGGAGGCAATCAGCCCCAGCATTTT; CDR3aa: CASSLVSGGGNQPQHF
j_gene: TRBJ1-1; v_gene: TRBV6-2/TRBV6-3; abundance: NA; d_gene: NA; CDR3nt: TGTGCCAGCAGTTACTCGAAAGGGAGTACTGAAGCTTTCTTT; CDR3aa: CASSYSKGSTEAFF
j_gene: TRBJ2-1; v_gene: TRBV6-5; abundance: NA; d_gene: NA; CDR3nt: TGTGCCAGCACCCCTCCCGGCTCGAGGTATGAGCAGTTCTTC; CDR3aa: CASTPPGSRYEQFF
j_gene: TRBJ1-2; v_gene: TRBV27; abundance: NA; d_gene: NA; CDR3nt: TGTGCCAGCAGGGCTGCGGCAGACTATGGCTACACCTTC; CDR3aa: CASRAAADYGYTF
j_gene: TRBJ2-7; v_gene: TRBV3-1/TRBV3-2; abundance: NA; d_gene: NA; CDR3nt: TGTGCCAGCAGCCTTGACAACTCCTACGAGCAGTACTTC; CDR3aa: CASSLDNSYEQYF
j_gene: TRBJ2-7; v_gene: TRBV14; abundance: NA; d_gene: NA; CDR3nt: TGTGCCAGCAGCCTCGTAGGGTACGAGCAGTACTTC; CDR3aa: CASSLVGYEQYF
j_gene: TRBJ1-3; v_gene: TRBV19; abundance: NA; d_gene: NA; CDR3nt: TGTGCCAGTAATCAGGCGAGCTCTGGAAACACCATATATTTT; CDR3aa: CASNQASSGNTIYF